This TCR beta chain stems from a study of blood T cell repertoires in COVID-19. Study-wide context: Samples of COVID-19 (acute and convalescent) were obtained from the United States, Italy and Spain.

V gave up 2 bases and J gave up 3 bases, with 8 bases separating them. Germline V gene sequence: CDR1 GTSNPN, CDR2 SVGIG (reference sequence). The CDR3 covers 13 residues. Method: immunoSEQ multiplex PCR; TCRdb's copy keeps in-frame clones and lacks some. The data contain under 500,000 clones, 85% to 90% of them seen just once; the ten biggest clones take up 1% to 1.3%. This receptor was taken from a young man who had recovered from COVID-19. The specimen sequenced was PBMCs or T cells enriched from blood (not recorded which). The chain couples TRBV30 to TRBJ1-5; D call uncertain. The CDR3, as DNA: TGTGCCTGGAGTCCAGCGGACAATCAGCCCCAGCATTTT. Translated, it gives CAWSPADNQPQHF. The whole variable domain, filled in from reference TRBV30 and TRBJ1-5, reads SQTIHQWPATLVQPVGSPLSLECTVEGTSNPNLYWYRQAAGRGLQLLFYSVGIGQISSEVPQNLSASRPQDRQFILSSKKLLLSDSGFYLCAWSPADNQPQHFGDGTRLSIL.